This TCR beta chain emerged from a study of T-cell memory formation after mild COVID-19. This clonotype was counted ten times or more. Its matching antigen is unknown. CDR1 is DFQATT and CDR2 is SNEGSKA in the germline V gene (reference sequence). Trimming shortened V by 5 bases and J by 2 bases, and 9 bases separated the two germline ends. The CDR3 totals 12 residues. General study findings and limits: Clonal second-wave expansions that peaked on day 37 had unconfirmed SARS-CoV-2 specificity. A balance of CD4 and CD8 characterized clones contracting day 15 to 85, whereas later expanders leaned CD4+.

The 5'RACE method, run with constant-segment primers, produced TCR alpha and TCR beta cDNA libraries (carrying sample barcodes and UMIs). TCRdb used MiXCR to reprocess the 5' RACE reads, holding one entry per CDR3 protein. The top ten clones hold 1.5% to 1.7% of a sample with around 33,000 distinct CDR3 sequences, around a fifth of them seen once. The chain carries TRBV20-1 and TRBJ1-2; D gene unclear. Sequences were obtained from PBMCs or a T cell subset sorted from them (not recorded which). This receptor was obtained from an adult who had mild COVID-19 (a few samples of this study predate the infection). Cell type and time point are not known. CDR3 nucleotide sequence: TGCAGTGCTTTGGTGGGGAACTATGGCTACACCTTC. Its translation is CSALVGNYGYTF.